The rows below give T cell receptor beta chains drawn from one sample of a study of blood T cell repertoires in COVID-19. Using immunoSEQ multiplex PCR, the repertoire was profiled, and TCRdb retains in-frame clones only, with some absent. The sample records some 200,000 clones, 70% to 85% being singletons. Sample: peripheral blood. The receptors here all came from a woman between 35 and 50 years old who had recovered from COVID-19. Both conserved end residues are part of each CDR3. The D gene is left open where the match is weak. The size field is filled for only some rows; it gives once, few, many or a size class.

v_gene: TRBV19; j_gene: TRBJ1-5; abundance: once; d_gene: TRBD1; CDR3nt: TGTGCCAGTAGTACGGACAGGGTGGGTCAGCCCCAGCATTTT; CDR3aa: CASSTDRVGQPQHF
v_gene: TRBV7-2; j_gene: TRBJ2-1; abundance: NA; d_gene: NA; CDR3nt: TGTGCCAGCAGCTTAGTGTTGGGGAGGTGGCAGAGGGAGCAGTTCTTC; CDR3aa: CASSLVLGRWQREQFF
v_gene: TRBV29-1; j_gene: TRBJ1-2; abundance: few; d_gene: NA; CDR3nt: TGCAGCGTTGCAGGGAACTATGGCTACACCTTC; CDR3aa: CSVAGNYGYTF
v_gene: TRBV19; j_gene: TRBJ1-1; abundance: NA; d_gene: NA; CDR3nt: TGTGCCAGTAGAGAATCTAGGACACTTTTGAACACTGAAGCTTTCTTT; CDR3aa: CASRESRTLLNTEAFF
v_gene: TRBV5-1; j_gene: TRBJ2-5; abundance: NA; d_gene: TRBD1; CDR3nt: TGCGCCAGCAGCTCAGACAGGGTGGGCCAAGAGACCCAGTACTTC; CDR3aa: CASSSDRVGQETQYF
v_gene: TRBV6-5; j_gene: TRBJ2-1; abundance: NA; d_gene: NA; CDR3nt: TGTGCCAGCAGAACAGGGGGGGGTTCGTACAATGAGCAGTTCTTC; CDR3aa: CASRTGGGSYNEQFF
v_gene: TRBV28; j_gene: TRBJ2-7; abundance: NA; d_gene: NA; CDR3nt: TGTGCCAGCAGTTTGCAGGGGCGACCTTCCTACGAGCAGTACTTC; CDR3aa: CASSLQGRPSYEQYF
v_gene: TRBV10-3; j_gene: TRBJ2-2; abundance: NA; d_gene: TRBD1; CDR3nt: TGTGCCATCAGTCCGGGACAGGGGGGCACCGGGGAGCTGTTTTTT; CDR3aa: CAISPGQGGTGELFF
v_gene: TRBV13; j_gene: TRBJ1-1; abundance: NA; d_gene: TRBD1; CDR3nt: TGTGCCAGCAGCCTACGGACAGGAGGGCCTGAAGCTTTCTTT; CDR3aa: CASSLRTGGPEAFF
v_gene: TRBV10-3; j_gene: TRBJ2-5; abundance: NA; d_gene: NA; CDR3nt: TGTGCCATCAGTGACCCCCGAGCAGAGACCCAGTACTTC; CDR3aa: CAISDPRAETQYF
v_gene: TRBV12-3/TRBV12-4; j_gene: TRBJ2-5; abundance: NA; d_gene: TRBD1; CDR3nt: TGTGCCAGCAGCCTCGGACAGGGAGAGACCCAGTACTTC; CDR3aa: CASSLGQGETQYF
v_gene: TRBV23-1; j_gene: TRBJ2-7; abundance: NA; d_gene: NA; CDR3nt: TGCGCCAGCAGTCAAGGCTCGGGTTCCCACGGGTACGAGCAGTACTTC; CDR3aa: CASSQGSGSHGYEQYF
v_gene: TRBV5-6; j_gene: TRBJ2-7; abundance: once; d_gene: TRBD1; CDR3nt: TGTGCCAGCAGCTTGGGACAGGGATTGAGCTACGAGCAGTACTTC; CDR3aa: CASSLGQGLSYEQYF
v_gene: TRBV3-1/TRBV3-2; j_gene: TRBJ2-1; abundance: NA; d_gene: NA; CDR3nt: TGTGCCAGCAGCCCACTTAATTCCTACAATGAGCAGTTCTTC; CDR3aa: CASSPLNSYNEQFF
v_gene: TRBV5-6; j_gene: TRBJ2-7; abundance: NA; d_gene: NA; CDR3nt: TGTGCCAGCAGCTTGGACTTTGGCTCCTACGAGCAGTACTTC; CDR3aa: CASSLDFGSYEQYF
v_gene: TRBV12-3/TRBV12-4; j_gene: TRBJ1-5; abundance: NA; d_gene: NA; CDR3nt: TGTGCCAGCGACAATAGCAATCAGCCCCAGCATTTT; CDR3aa: CASDNSNQPQHF
v_gene: TRBV6-5; j_gene: TRBJ2-7; abundance: NA; d_gene: TRBD2; CDR3nt: TGTGCCAGCAGTTACGAAGGGACTAGCAACGAGCAGTACTTC; CDR3aa: CASSYEGTSNEQYF